These T cell receptor beta chains were read from a single sample in a study of cytomegalovirus exposure and HLA in healthy donors. Produced via immunoSEQ multiplex PCR; TCRdb's table is partial and in-frame only. The sample shows tens of thousands of clones, and approximately 2.7% sits with its ten largest clones. Sequencing used PBMCs. Receptor source: a man aged 40-55 years in good health and CMV-seronegative. The CDR3 runs from the conserved cysteine through the conserved F or W. A D gene is named only where the DNA matches it firmly.

J,D,V,DNA,CDR3
TRBJ2-5,TRBD2,TRBV7-3,TGTGCCAGCAGCTTAACGTTAGCGGGAAAAGAGACCCAGTACTTC,CASSLTLAGKETQYF
TRBJ2-5,.,TRBV5-1,TGCGCCAGCAGCTTGGTCGGGGGTCAGCAAGAGACCCAGTACTTC,CASSLVGGQQETQYF
TRBJ2-5,.,TRBV6-6,TGTGCCAGCAGCCCCCCAGGGAATCAAGAGACCCAGTACTTC,CASSPPGNQETQYF
TRBJ1-5,TRBD1,TRBV2,TGTGCCAGCAGCGGGAAGAAAGGGACAGTAAACGAACGGAATCAGCCCCAGCATTTT,CASSGKKGTVNERNQPQHF
TRBJ2-5,.,TRBV27,TGTGCCAGCAGTTTATCTCGGCGGGCCGGGGAGACCCAGTACTTC,CASSLSRRAGETQYF
TRBJ2-1,TRBD2,TRBV2,TGTGCCAGTAACACACAGGGACTAGCGGGGGCCAATGAGCAGTTCTTC,CASNTQGLAGANEQFF
TRBJ2-5,TRBD2,TRBV7-2,TGTGCCAGCACCGCAACGGGGGGGCAGTACCAAGAGACCCAGTACTTC,CASTATGGQYQETQYF
TRBJ1-6,TRBD1,TRBV5-5,TGTGCCAGCACCTGGACAGGGGATAATAATTCACCCCTCCACTTT,CASTWTGDNNSPLHF
TRBJ1-5,.,TRBV5-6,TGTGCCAGCGGAATCCCTCCAGGGGCCCAGCATTTT,CASGIPPGAQHF
TRBJ1-1,TRBD1,TRBV5-6,TGTGCCAGCAGCCGACAGGGGGCGCCTACTGAAGCTTTCTTT,CASSRQGAPTEAFF
TRBJ2-7,TRBD1,TRBV11-3,TGTGCCAGCAGCTTAGATGGGACAGGGTTGTACGAGCAGTACTTC,CASSLDGTGLYEQYF
TRBJ1-2,TRBD1,TRBV13,TGTGCCAGCAGCCTCTCTCAGGGGGTGCAAGGCTACACCTTC,CASSLSQGVQGYTF
TRBJ1-1,.,TRBV19,TGTGCCAGTACACGGAGGCGGGACGGGGAGTTCATGAACACTGAAGCTTTCTTT,CASTRRRDGEFMNTEAFF
TRBJ1-2,.,TRBV10-3,TGTGCCATCAGTGAAGGGGGACACTATGGCTACACCTTC,CAISEGGHYGYTF
TRBJ1-5,.,TRBV5-5,TGTGCCAGCGGAGGGGACGCCAGATTGACATACCAGCCCCAGCATTTT,CASGGDARLTYQPQHF
TRBJ2-3,.,TRBV11-3,TGTGCCAGCAGCTTAGCGGGGTTAAGCACAGATACGCAGTATTTT,CASSLAGLSTDTQYF
TRBJ2-2,TRBD2,TRBV9,TGTGCCAGCAGCTTCCTCGGCGGGGGGGCCACCGGGGAGCTGTTTTTT,CASSFLGGGATGELFF
TRBJ1-1,.,TRBV28,TGTGCCAGCAGTCCTGTGCAGGGGATAGACTTGAACACTGAAGCTTTCTTT,CASSPVQGIDLNTEAFF
TRBJ2-7,.,TRBV19,TGTGCCAGTAGTACGCACGAACGTGGCGGCGAGCAGTACTTC,CASSTHERGGEQYF
TRBJ1-6,.,TRBV30,TGTGCCTGGAGTGATTCGGTAAATCCCTCTTCACCCCTCCACTTT,CAWSDSVNPSSPLHF
TRBJ1-2,.,TRBV30,TGTGCCTGGAGTACGGGAGCTAACTATGGCTACACCTTC,CAWSTGANYGYTF
TRBJ1-6,.,TRBV7-9,TGTGCCAGCAGCCAGATGACAGTTGCCTATAATTCACCCCTCCACTTT,CASSQMTVAYNSPLHF
TRBJ2-7,TRBD1,TRBV27,TGTGCCAGCAGCTCGCCGGGACAGGGGTCCTACGAGCAGTACTTC,CASSSPGQGSYEQYF
TRBJ1-5,TRBD1,TRBV6-1,TGTGCCAGCCCAGACAGGGGCAATCAGCCCCAGCATTTT,CASPDRGNQPQHF
TRBJ1-1,.,TRBV5-1,TGCGCCAGCAGCTTGTCGCCGTGGCTGAACACTGAAGCTTTCTTT,CASSLSPWLNTEAFF
TRBJ2-3,.,TRBV9,TGTGCCAGCAGCGTAGAGGCAGGGGGGCCCTCAGATACGCAGTATTTT,CASSVEAGGPSDTQYF
TRBJ2-7,.,TRBV18,TGTGCCAGCTCACCACCGGGCGGGAACGAGCAGTACTTC,CASSPPGGNEQYF
TRBJ2-1,.,TRBV6-5,TGTGCCAGCAGTTCTCCCTACAATGAGCAGTTCTTC,CASSSPYNEQFF